The present T cell receptor (beta chain) was sequenced within a study of cytomegalovirus exposure and HLA in healthy donors. The PCR employed 60 Vbeta primers together with 13 Jbeta primers. Sequenced by immunoSEQ multiplex PCR; TCRdb stores in-frame clones only, minus some. This sample has more than 200,000 clones, with 60% to 80% found just once. Study findings and constraints: Sequencing likely generated an artifact that appeared as a cluster of highly shared sequence variants. Later, an analysis showed that TCR beta chains associated with HLA were more clonally expanded than others that were equally common. Specificity for CMV antigens was confirmed in vitro for a few of the CMV-associated chains. It was reported in a later analysis that an Asian-associated ancestry cluster showed fewer N-insertions than the approximately 700-donor mean.

There are 14 residues in the CDR3. Germline V lookup: CDR1 MDHEN, CDR2 SYDVKM. Germline trimming cut 5 bases from V and 5 bases from J; bases unmatched to any gene: 8. To note about this clone: What it binds is not known.

The gene calls are TRBV28 and TRBJ1-1, with TRBD1 matching over 7 bases. This TCR was recovered from a male donor in good health and CMV-seronegative. The source material was PBMCs. This CDR3 is CASSETGINTEAFF. The CDR3 bases are TGTGCCAGCAGTGAGACAGGGATAAATACTGAAGCTTTCTTT.